This entry is about one TCR beta chain. The source of the sample is a study of blood T cell repertoires in COVID-19. Produced via immunoSEQ multiplex PCR; TCRdb's table is partial and in-frame only. The top ten clones hold about 4.8% of a sample with a few hundred thousand clones, around 83% of them seen once. Assignments of participants to cohorts depended upon their own reported clinical history. This CDR3 has 20 amino acids. The V gene end was trimmed by 2 bases and the J gene end by 0 bases; junction bases not matched to a gene: 14. Germline lookup yields CDR1 MNHEY and CDR2 SVGEGT. The sequence was obtained from a woman between 50 and 59 years old who had recovered from COVID-19. Sequencing was carried out using PBMCs or T cells enriched from blood (not recorded which). V and J are TRBV6-2 or TRBV6-3 and TRBJ2-7, with TRBD2 matching 12 bases. CDR3: CASSYDRRLAGGPSSYEQYF. The CDR3 coding sequence is TGTGCCAGCAGTTACGATCGTCGGCTAGCGGGAGGGCCAAGCTCCTACGAGCAGTACTTC.